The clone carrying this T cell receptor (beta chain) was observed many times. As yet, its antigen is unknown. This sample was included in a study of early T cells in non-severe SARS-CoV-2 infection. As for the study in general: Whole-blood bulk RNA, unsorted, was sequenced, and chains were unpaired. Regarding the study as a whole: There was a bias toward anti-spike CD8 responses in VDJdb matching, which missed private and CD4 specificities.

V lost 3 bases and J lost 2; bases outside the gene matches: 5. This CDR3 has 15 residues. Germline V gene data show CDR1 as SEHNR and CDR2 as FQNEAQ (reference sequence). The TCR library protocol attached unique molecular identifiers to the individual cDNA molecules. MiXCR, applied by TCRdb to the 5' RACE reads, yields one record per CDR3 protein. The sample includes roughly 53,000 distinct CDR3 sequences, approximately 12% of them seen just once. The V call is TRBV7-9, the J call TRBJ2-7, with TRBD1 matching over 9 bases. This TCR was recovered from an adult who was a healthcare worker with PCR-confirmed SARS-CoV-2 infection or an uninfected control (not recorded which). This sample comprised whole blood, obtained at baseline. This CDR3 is CASSFSDRGAYEQYF. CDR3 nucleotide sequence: TGTGCCAGCAGCTTTTCGGACAGGGGTGCCTACGAGCAGTACTTC.